This entry is about one T cell receptor (beta chain). Its antigen is unidentified. This record belongs to a study of read filtering for tumor transcriptome and immune sequencing. CDR1 SGHRS and CDR2 YFSETQ come from the germline V gene. V lost 4 bases to trimming and J lost 4 bases; unmatched junction nucleotides: 5. The CDR3 is 14 residues long. The study, taken as a whole, reports: Sorted CD138-negative bone marrow cells were not purified T cells.

The library was built from about 370 ng RNA with molecular barcoded adaptors for alpha/delta and beta/gamma chains. Via MiXCR, TCRdb re-called the reads, giving one row per CDR3 protein. Seen here are around 20,000 distinct CDR3 sequences, less than 25% observed once, and the top ten hold around 24%. This clonotype originated in a donor at least 40 years old with multiple myeloma. The specimen sequenced was a population of CD138-negative cells sorted from bone marrow. The chain combines TRBV5-1 with TRBJ2-3; 8 nucleotides match TRBD2. The CDR3 spells CASSPGLGSDTQYF. The CDR3 bases are TGCGCCAGCAGCCCGGGACTAGGATCAGATACGCAGTATTTT. The whole variable domain, filled in from reference TRBV5-1 and TRBJ2-3, reads KAGVTQTPRYLIKTRGQQVTLSCSPISGHRSVSWYQQTPGQGLQFLFEYFSETQRNKGNFPGRFSGRQFSNSRSEMNVSTLELGDSALYLCASSPGLGSDTQYFGPGTRLTVL.